This TCR beta chain emerged from a study of Ad26.COV2.S vaccination and SARS-CoV-2 variants. General study results and limits: Spike-specific CD8+ and CD4+ T cell responses reportedly showed substantial breadth after vaccination. Analytic work on TCR breadth and depth might have understated the full extent of total T cell responses. Researchers reported similar non-spike TCR breadth in vaccine and placebo recipients.

Assay: immunoSEQ multiplex PCR; the TCRdb copy retains only in-frame clones and omits some. The sample holds some 370,000 clones, 83% seen once. The CDR3 length is 18 residues. Germline CDR1 reads LNHDA; CDR2 reads SQIVND (reference sequence). With 0 bases clipped from V and 0 bases from J, the junction kept 6 bases outside the gene matches. Treatment indicated: 15 to 20 received Ad26.COV2.S at low or high dose, single or two shots; 5 received placebo; per-sample allocation not given. Each sample was drawn 63 days after the first injection (of vaccine or placebo). Participants' vaccine, an Ad26 vector, delivered Wuhan-strain SARS-CoV-2 spike. As for this clone: Antigen unknown.

V gene TRBV19 combines with J gene TRBJ2-1; 9 nucleotides align to TRBD2. Sequenced here: peripheral blood, sampled in a trial of Ad26.COV2.S vaccine versus placebo. This receptor was identified in a person between 18 and 65 years old who received the Ad26.COV2.S COVID-19 vaccine or a placebo. CDR3 residues: CASSIEGSGGSSYNEQFF. CDR3 sequence (DNA): TGTGCCAGTAGTATAGAAGGTAGCGGGGGCTCCTCCTACAATGAGCAGTTCTTC. Complete variable domain (other parts from reference TRBV19 and TRBJ2-1): DGGITQSPKYLFRKEGQNVTLSCEQNLNHDAMYWYRQDPGQGLRLIYYSQIVNDFQKGDIAEGYSVSREKKESFPLTVTSAQKNPTAFYLCASSIEGSGGSSYNEQFFGPGTRLTVL.